Described below is a single TCR beta chain sequence and its context. The repertoire was sequenced with immunoSEQ multiplex PCR; TCRdb's copy has only in-frame clones and lacks some. The sample contains 300,000 to 400,000 clones, approximately 93% of which appear only once. Documented time point: blood from clinic visit 5 months post-surgery; TSC patient then seizure free. J gave up 6 bases and V 5 bases, and 3 bases lay outside the gene matches. CDR3 length equals 12 residues. CDR1 and CDR2 from the germline V gene are LNHDA and SQIVND (reference sequence). This record belongs to a study of brain T cells in children with intractable seizures.

This receptor was obtained from a boy under two years old with tuberous sclerosis and intractable seizures. V usage is TRBV19 and J usage is TRBJ1-1; 7 nucleotides line up with TRBD1. Sequenced material: peripheral blood, taken about 5 months after surgery. The CDR3 sequence: CASSPTGAEAFF. CDR3 nucleotide sequence: TGTGCCAGTAGTCCCACAGGGGCTGAAGCTTTCTTT. Full variable domain (missing parts from reference TRBV19 and TRBJ1-1): DGGITQSPKYLFRKEGQNVTLSCEQNLNHDAMYWYRQDPGQGLRLIYYSQIVNDFQKGDIAEGYSVSREKKESFPLTVTSAQKNPTAFYLCASSPTGAEAFFGQGTRLTVV.